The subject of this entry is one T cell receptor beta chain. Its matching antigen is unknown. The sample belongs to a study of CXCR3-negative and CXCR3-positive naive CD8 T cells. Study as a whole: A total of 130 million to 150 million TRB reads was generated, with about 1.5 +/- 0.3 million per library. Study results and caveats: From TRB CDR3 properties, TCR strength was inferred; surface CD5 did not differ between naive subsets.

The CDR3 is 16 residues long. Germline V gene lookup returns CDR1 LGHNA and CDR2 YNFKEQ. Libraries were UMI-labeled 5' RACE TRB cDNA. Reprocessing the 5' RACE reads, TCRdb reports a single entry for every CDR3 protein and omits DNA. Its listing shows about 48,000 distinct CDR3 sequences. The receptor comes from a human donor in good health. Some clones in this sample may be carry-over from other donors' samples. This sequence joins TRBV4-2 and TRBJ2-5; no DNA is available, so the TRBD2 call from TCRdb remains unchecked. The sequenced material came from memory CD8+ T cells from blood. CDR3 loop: CASSQDPSGGGETQYF.